The clone carrying this T cell receptor (beta chain) was seen many times. The antigen remains unidentified. The data originate from a study of T cells in Graves' hyperthyroidism and ophthalmopathy. Study-wide points: Researchers report that a 13 V-J model separated ophthalmopathy from stable hyperthyroidism.

TCR beta CDR3 regions were amplified from RNA transcripts. With the HTBI primer set, the TCR CDR3 went through a first round of RT-PCR. TCRdb passed the multiplex PCR reads through MiXCR, listing each CDR3 protein once. The sample has some 560,000 distinct CDR3 sequences, 12% to 15% seen once. V trimming: 0 bases; J trimming: 7 bases; junction bases outside the gene matches: 4. This CDR3 has 13 amino acids. Germline CDR1 and CDR2: SGDLS and YYNGEE. The TCR comes from a woman aged 40 to 49 with Graves' hyperthyroidism. The chain recombines TRBV9 with TRBJ2-7; 7 positions agree with TRBD1. Sequenced: blood. The CDR3 nucleotides read TGTGCCAGCAGCGTAGGAGGGGGCAGGGAGCAGTACTTC. Amino acids: CASSVGGGREQYF.